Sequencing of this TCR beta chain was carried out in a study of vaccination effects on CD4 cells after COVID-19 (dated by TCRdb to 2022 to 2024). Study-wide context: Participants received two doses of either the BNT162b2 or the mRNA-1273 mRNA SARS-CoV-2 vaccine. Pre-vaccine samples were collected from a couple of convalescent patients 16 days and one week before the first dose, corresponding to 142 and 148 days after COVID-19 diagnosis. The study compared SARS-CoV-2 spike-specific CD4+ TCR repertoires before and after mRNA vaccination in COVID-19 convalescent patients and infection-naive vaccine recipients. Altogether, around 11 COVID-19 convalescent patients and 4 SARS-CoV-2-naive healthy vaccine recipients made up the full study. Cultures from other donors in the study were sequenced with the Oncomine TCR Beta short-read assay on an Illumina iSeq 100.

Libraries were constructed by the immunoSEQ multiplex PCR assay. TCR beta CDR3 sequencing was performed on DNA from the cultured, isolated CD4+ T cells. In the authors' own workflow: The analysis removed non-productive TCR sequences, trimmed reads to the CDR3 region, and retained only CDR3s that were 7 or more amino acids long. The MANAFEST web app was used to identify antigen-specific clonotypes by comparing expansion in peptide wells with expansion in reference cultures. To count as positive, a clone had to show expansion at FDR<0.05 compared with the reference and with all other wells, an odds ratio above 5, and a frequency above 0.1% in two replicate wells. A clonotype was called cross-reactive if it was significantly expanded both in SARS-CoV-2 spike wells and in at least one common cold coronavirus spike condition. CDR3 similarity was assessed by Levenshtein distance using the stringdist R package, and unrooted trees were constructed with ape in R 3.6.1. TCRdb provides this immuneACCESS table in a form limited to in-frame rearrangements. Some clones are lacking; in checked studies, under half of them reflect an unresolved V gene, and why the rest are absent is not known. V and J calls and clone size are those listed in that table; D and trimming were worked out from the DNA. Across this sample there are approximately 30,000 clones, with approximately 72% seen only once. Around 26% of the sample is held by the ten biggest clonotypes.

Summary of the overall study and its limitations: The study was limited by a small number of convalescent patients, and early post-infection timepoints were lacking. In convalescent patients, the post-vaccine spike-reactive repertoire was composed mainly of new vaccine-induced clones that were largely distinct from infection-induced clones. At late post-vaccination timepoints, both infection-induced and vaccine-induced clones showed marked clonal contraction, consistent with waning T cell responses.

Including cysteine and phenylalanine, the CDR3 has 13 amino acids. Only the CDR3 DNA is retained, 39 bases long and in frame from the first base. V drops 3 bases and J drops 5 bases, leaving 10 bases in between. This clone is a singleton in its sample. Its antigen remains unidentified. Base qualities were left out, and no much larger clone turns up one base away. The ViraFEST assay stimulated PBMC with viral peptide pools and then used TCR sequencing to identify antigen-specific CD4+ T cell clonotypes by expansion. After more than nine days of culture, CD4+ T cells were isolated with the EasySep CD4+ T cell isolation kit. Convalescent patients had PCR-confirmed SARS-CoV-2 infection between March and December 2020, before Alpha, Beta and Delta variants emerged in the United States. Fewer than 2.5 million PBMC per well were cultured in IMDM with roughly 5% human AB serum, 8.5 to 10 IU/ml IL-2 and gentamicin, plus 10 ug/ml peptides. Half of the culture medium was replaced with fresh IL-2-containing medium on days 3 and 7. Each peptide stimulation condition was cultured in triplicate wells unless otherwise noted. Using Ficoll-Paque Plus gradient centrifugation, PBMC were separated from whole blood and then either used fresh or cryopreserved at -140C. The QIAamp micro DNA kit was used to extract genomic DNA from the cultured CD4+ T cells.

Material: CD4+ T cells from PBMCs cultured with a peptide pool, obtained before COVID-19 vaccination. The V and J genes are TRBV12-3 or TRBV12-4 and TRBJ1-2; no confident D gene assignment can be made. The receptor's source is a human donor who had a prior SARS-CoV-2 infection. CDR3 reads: CASSFRGRYGYTF. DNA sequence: TGTGCCAGCAGTTTCCGGGGTAGGTATGGCTACACCTTC.